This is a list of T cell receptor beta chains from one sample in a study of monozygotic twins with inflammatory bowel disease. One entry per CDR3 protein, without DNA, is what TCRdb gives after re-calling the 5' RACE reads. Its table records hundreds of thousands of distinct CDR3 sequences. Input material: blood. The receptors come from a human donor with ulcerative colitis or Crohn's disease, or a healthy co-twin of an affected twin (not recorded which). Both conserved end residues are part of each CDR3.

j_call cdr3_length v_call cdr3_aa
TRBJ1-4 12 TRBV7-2 CASSDDSSKLFF
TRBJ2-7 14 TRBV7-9 CASSLLGRGDEQYF
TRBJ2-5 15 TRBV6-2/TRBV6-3 CASSSPGTPQETQYF
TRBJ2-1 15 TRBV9 CASSGSSGGHNEQFF
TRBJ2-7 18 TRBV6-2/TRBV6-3 CASTPRLAGGVSTYEQYF
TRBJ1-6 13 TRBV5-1 CASSPEGNSPLHF
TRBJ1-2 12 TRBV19 CASQEANYGYTF
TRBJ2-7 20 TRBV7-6 CASSLGGGDSGTQVSYEQYF
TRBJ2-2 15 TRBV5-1 CASSMGDISSGELFF
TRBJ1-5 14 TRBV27 CASSGGQGRQPQHF
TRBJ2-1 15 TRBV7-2 CASSSELNSYNEQFF
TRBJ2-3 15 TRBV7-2 CASSLIGTSTDTQYF
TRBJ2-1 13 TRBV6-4 CASSDSDNNEQFF
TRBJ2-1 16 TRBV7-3 CASSRDRGAGHNEQFF
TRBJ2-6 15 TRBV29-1 CSVSSGGAGANVLTF
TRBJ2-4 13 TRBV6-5 CASHRGSTDIQYF
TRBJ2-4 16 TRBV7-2 CASSSALFREGDIQYF
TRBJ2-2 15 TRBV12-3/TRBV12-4 CASSGTSVVGGELFF
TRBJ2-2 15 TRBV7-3 CASSRVGGRTGELFF
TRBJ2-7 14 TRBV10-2 CASRELAGGVEQYF
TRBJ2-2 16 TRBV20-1 CSARGEPGGKSGELFF
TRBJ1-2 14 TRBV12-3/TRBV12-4 CASSLQRLPYGYTF
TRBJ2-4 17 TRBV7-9 CASSRLDRTLAKNIQYF